The 16 T cell receptor beta chains listed next were all sequenced from one sample in a study of blood T cell repertoires in COVID-19. The table came from immunoSEQ multiplex PCR; TCRdb's copy has only in-frame clones and leaves some out. The sample carries some 70,000 clones, about nine tenths recorded once. Sequencing was done on a sample of peripheral blood. The receptors were sampled from a man aged 45-65 years with active COVID-19.

The genes are TRBV7-9 and TRBJ2-3; TRBD1 agrees at 8 bases. The CDR3 totals 15 residues. The J segment lost 4 bases and the V segment lost 4 bases, leaving 7 bases of the junction unmatched. From germline, CDR1 is SEHNR and CDR2 FQNEAQ (reference sequence). For the CDR3, the DNA is TGTGCCAGCAGCTCCCGGGACAGGTCCCCAGATACGCAGTATTTT. Translated, it gives CASSSRDRSPDTQYF.

The rearrangement links TRBV7-2 to TRBJ2-3, with 11 bases fitting TRBD1. The CDR3 has 17 residues. J lost 2 bases, V lost 0 bases, and 4 bases had no gene match. Germline CDR1 is SGHTA and CDR2 is FQGNSA. The DNA of the CDR3 is TGTGCCAGCAGCTTAGCCGGGACAGGGGGATTCACAGATACGCAGTATTTT. Amino acids: CASSLAGTGGFTDTQYF.

This chain connects TRBV27 to TRBJ2-7; the D gene is possibly TRBD1 (6 bases). The CDR3 is 11 residues long. The V gene's germline CDR1 is MNHEY and CDR2 SMNVEV (reference sequence). The V end lost 7 bases, the J end lost 2 bases, and 6 bases lay between the germline ends. CDR3 bases: TGTGCCAGCAAGGGGGCCTACGAGCAGTACTTC. Residues: CASKGAYEQYF.

The chain employs TRBV28 and TRBJ1-1; D possibly corresponds to TRBD1 (6 bases). This CDR3 has 15 residues. With 6 bases removed from V and 2 bases from J, the gap between germline ends came to 16 bases. The germline V gene encodes CDR1 MDHEN and CDR2 SYDVKM. The DNA of the CDR3 is TGTGCCAGCAGCCAATCACAGGGCGCAAACACTGAAGCTTTCTTT. This gives the protein CASSQSQGANTEAFF.

The gene calls are TRBV27 and TRBJ2-7; 10 nucleotides align to TRBD2. CDR1 is MNHEY, CDR2 SMNVEV, per germline (reference sequence). Losses at the gene ends were 5 bases for V and 5 bases for J; bases not matched to a gene: 9. CDR3 length equals 15 residues. The CDR3 sequence is CASSQSAGGLDEQYF. In DNA, the CDR3 is TGTGCCAGCAGTCAATCAGCGGGAGGGCTTGACGAGCAGTACTTC.

This clone was detected once. The gene calls are TRBV7-9 and TRBJ1-2, with D perhaps TRBD1 (6 bases). CDR3 length equals 17 residues. The V and J ends lost 1 base and 0 bases respectively, with 15 bases between them. Germline CDR1 reads SEHNR; CDR2 reads FQNEAQ (reference sequence). The CDR3 bases are TGTGCCAGCAGCTTAGGCCCCGGACAGACCACTAACTATGGCTACACCTTC. This gives the protein CASSLGPGQTTNYGYTF.

The rearrangement uses TRBV30 and TRBJ2-2, with 9 bases fitting TRBD2. The CDR3 loop spans 19 amino acids. The germline V gene encodes CDR1 GTSNPN and CDR2 SVGIG (reference sequence). Unmatched junction bases numbered 16, after V lost 0 bases and J lost 5 bases. The CDR3 region is CAWSVSKLAGSPGTGELFF. The CDR3 DNA reads TGTGCCTGGAGTGTATCTAAACTAGCGGGCTCCCCTGGGACCGGGGAGCTGTTTTTT.

This chain links TRBV9 with TRBJ2-1; TRBD2 agrees at 8 bases. Trimming took 0 bases from V and 4 from J; bases not matched to a gene: 3. The CDR3 covers 15 residues. The germline gives CDR1 SGDLS, CDR2 YYNGEE. In nucleotides, the CDR3 is TGTGCCAGCAGCGTAGACCAGCGGGGGTACAATGAGCAGTTCTTC. It yields the protein CASSVDQRGYNEQFF.

The rearrangement links TRBV28 to TRBJ2-5; a possible D gene is TRBD1 (7 bases). Germline values: CDR1 MDHEN, CDR2 SYDVKM. This CDR3 has 16 residues. Trimming took 6 bases from V and 3 from J, leaving 20 bases between them. CDR3 in DNA: TGTGCCAGCAGCCGACTAGGGGACGGACAGGAAGAGACCCAGTACTTC. It is translated as CASSRLGDGQEETQYF.

V and J are TRBV7-2 and TRBJ2-7, with 8 bases fitting TRBD2. CDR1 and CDR2 (germline): SGHTA, FQGNSA. Trimming at V came to 5 bases and at J to 6 bases, leaving 6 bases not matched to a gene. CDR3 size: 13 residues. CDR3 sequence (DNA): TGTGCCAGCAGCCTCACGGCGGGAGGCGAGCAGTACTTC. This encodes CASSLTAGGEQYF.

DNA of the CDR3: TGTGCCAGCAGCTTCTCGCTAGCGGGAAGGGAAGAGACCCAGTACTTC. Protein sequence: CASSFSLAGREETQYF. The chain recombines TRBV13 with TRBJ2-5, with TRBD2 matching 9 bases. V lost 3 bases to trimming and J lost 3 bases; unmatched junction nucleotides: 8. Germline CDR1 and CDR2: PRHDT and FYEKMQ (reference sequence). The CDR3 contains 16 residues.

The table lists this clone with a count of one. The chain joins TRBV18 to TRBJ2-1, with 7 positions matching TRBD1. V shed 8 bases, J shed 1 base, and the junction held 8 bases outside the gene matches. CDR1 and CDR2 (germline): KGHSH, LQKENI. The length of the CDR3 is 15 residues. The CDR3 reads CASESRRGSYNEQFF. The CDR3 DNA is TGTGCCAGCGAAAGCCGCAGGGGGTCCTACAATGAGCAGTTCTTC.

The chain combines TRBV2 with TRBJ1-1, with 7 bases lining up with TRBD1. V dropped 5 bases and J dropped 10; count of bases not matched to a gene: 10. The CDR3 loop spans 13 amino acids. The V gene's germline CDR1 is SNHLY and CDR2 FYNNEI. The chain's CDR3 is CASSPVLQGRAFF. The CDR3 DNA is TGTGCCAGCAGTCCCGTCTTACAGGGGCGAGCTTTCTTT.

This sequence joins TRBV3-1 (or the pseudogene TRBV3-2) and TRBJ1-3; D is ambiguous. The germline V gene has CDR1 LGHDT and CDR2 YNNKEL (reference sequence). CDR3 size: 12 residues. Trimming stripped 8 bases from V and 0 bases from J, with 5 bases between. DNA for the CDR3: TGTGCCAGCGTCAGCTCTGGAAACACCATATATTTT. It yields the protein CASVSSGNTIYF.

V gene TRBV6-5 combines with J gene TRBJ2-7, with 7 bases matching TRBD1. Germline assignment: CDR1 MNHEY and CDR2 SVGAGI. The CDR3 is 14 amino acids. V gave up 6 bases and J gave up 1 base; unmatched junction bases: 6. As DNA, the CDR3 is TGTGCCAGCAGAACAGGGGCGCAATCCTACGAGCAGTACTTC. It yields the protein CASRTGAQSYEQYF.

This rearrangement joins TRBV7-3 to TRBJ2-1; TRBD2 is a possible D gene (6 bases). This CDR3 is 16 amino acids long. The germline gives CDR1 SGHTA, CDR2 FQGTGA. V lost 2 bases and J 6 bases, leaving 17 bases between the germline ends. In DNA form, the CDR3 reads TGTGCCAGCAGCTTAGCCGCCTCAGCGGGTACCAATGAGCAGTTCTTC. Amino acid sequence: CASSLAASAGTNEQFF.